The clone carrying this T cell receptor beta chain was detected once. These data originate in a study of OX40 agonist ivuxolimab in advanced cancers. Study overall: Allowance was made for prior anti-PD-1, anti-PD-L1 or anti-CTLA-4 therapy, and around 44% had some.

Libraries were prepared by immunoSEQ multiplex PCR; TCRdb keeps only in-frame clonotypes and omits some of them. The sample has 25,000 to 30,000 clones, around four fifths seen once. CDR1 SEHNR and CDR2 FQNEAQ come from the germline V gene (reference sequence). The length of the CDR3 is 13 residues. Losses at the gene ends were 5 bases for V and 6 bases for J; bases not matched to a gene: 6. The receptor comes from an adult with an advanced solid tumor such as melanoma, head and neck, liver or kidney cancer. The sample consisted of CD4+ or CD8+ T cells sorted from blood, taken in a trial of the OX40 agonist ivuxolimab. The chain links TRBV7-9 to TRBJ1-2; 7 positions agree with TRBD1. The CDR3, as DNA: TGTGCCAGCAGCCAAGGGGGCCCTCATGGCTACACCTTC. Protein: CASSQGGPHGYTF.